This T cell receptor beta chain was sequenced for a study of T cell responses to AZD1222 COVID-19 vaccine. Comments on this clone: Its antigen remains unidentified.

Study-wide results and caveats: In all cases, repertoires were sampled only after the peak T cell response. Reports indicate that nearly half of spike-specific TCRs are directed at unmutated variant regions. Following two doses of AZD1222, Spike-specific TCR breadth and depth rose. It should be noted that donors were predominantly white British and more often female, and clonal diversity was possibly underestimated.

The CDR3 loop spans 14 amino acids. Germline lookup yields CDR1 SQVTM and CDR2 ANQGSEA. V gave up 1 base and J gave up 1 base, with 7 bases separating them. The assay was immunoSEQ multiplex PCR, and TCRdb's table has in-frame clones only and misses some. The repertoire has 90,000 to 120,000 clones, approximately 90% of them found once; the top ten carry under 10%. V usage is TRBV29-1 and J usage is TRBJ2-2, with a weak D call TRBD1 (5 bases). The receptor comes from an adult who received the AZD1222 COVID-19 vaccine. Sequences were derived from peripheral blood, sampled 28 days after the second AZD1222 dose. The CDR3 DNA sequence: TGCAGCGTTGAAGGCAGGGAGAACACCGGGGAGCTGTTTTTT. Its protein product is CSVEGRENTGELFF.